Listed below are T cell receptor beta chains from one sample, sequenced in a study of T cell responses to AZD1222 COVID-19 vaccine. The method was immunoSEQ multiplex PCR; TCRdb's version includes in-frame clones alone and lacks a portion of them. The sample lists about 180,000 clones, around 94% occurring once. The specimen was peripheral blood, collected 28 days after the second AZD1222 dose. The origin of the receptors is an adult who received the AZD1222 COVID-19 vaccine. Each CDR3 is given with its conserved first and last residue. A D gene is named only where the DNA matches it firmly. Part of the rows lack a size; the others show once, few, many or a class for expanded clones.

cdr3_aa cdr3_nt d_call j_call v_call clone_size
CASRGDRGGGTF TGTGCCAGCAGGGGAGACAGGGGCGGAGGCACCTTC TRBD1 TRBJ1-2 TRBV4-2 few
CASSLELAGGSYEQYF TGTGCCAGCAGCTTAGAACTAGCGGGAGGATCCTACGAGCAGTACTTC TRBD2 TRBJ2-7 TRBV13 once
CASSDTMNTEAFF TGTGCCAGTAGCGACACGATGAACACTGAAGCTTTCTTT - TRBJ1-1 TRBV6-5 -
CASRAGTEINYGYTF TGTGCCAGCAGAGCCGGGACAGAGATTAACTATGGCTACACCTTC TRBD1 TRBJ1-2 TRBV5-4 -
CASRSLLAKTPWGNQPQHF TGTGCCAGTAGATCCCTGTTAGCGAAAACCCCATGGGGCAATCAGCCCCAGCATTTT - TRBJ1-5 TRBV19 -
CASSHLAGGPTDTQYF TGTGCCAGCAGCCATCTAGCGGGGGGGCCAACAGATACGCAGTATTTT TRBD2 TRBJ2-3 TRBV7-2 -
CASSPLQLANYGYTF TGCGCCAGCAGCCCCCTACAGCTCGCTAACTATGGCTACACCTTC - TRBJ1-2 TRBV4-3 -
CASSVGGQGFSGANVLTF TGTGCCAGCAGCGTAGGGGGACAGGGATTCTCTGGGGCCAACGTCCTGACTTTC TRBD1 TRBJ2-6 TRBV9 once
CASSQILNTEAFF TGTGCCAGCAGCCAGATCTTGAACACTGAAGCTTTCTTT - TRBJ1-1 TRBV3-1/TRBV3-2 -
CASTTTGFSGNTIYF TGTGCCAGCACAACGACAGGGTTCTCTGGAAACACCATATATTTT TRBD1 TRBJ1-3 TRBV19 -
CASSLGDPRGEQFF TGCGCCAGCAGCTTGGGGGACCCTCGGGGTGAGCAGTTCTTC - TRBJ2-1 TRBV5-1 -
CASSPGQGDQPQHF TGTGCCAGTAGCCCGGGACAGGGAGATCAGCCCCAGCATTTT TRBD1 TRBJ1-5 TRBV19 -
CSVEVGASRPYF TGCAGCGTTGAAGTCGGGGCTAGCCGGCCGTATTTT - TRBJ2-3 TRBV29-1 -
CASSVSQISGANVLTF TGCGCCAGCAGCGTTAGTCAGATTTCTGGGGCCAACGTCCTGACTTTC - TRBJ2-6 TRBV5-1 -
CASSLLAGGTDTQYF TGTGCCAGCAGCCTACTAGCGGGAGGAACAGATACGCAGTATTTT TRBD2 TRBJ2-3 TRBV6-6 -
CASSLEGGRVNEKLFF TGCGCCAGCAGCTTGGAGGGGGGACGGGTTAATGAAAAACTGTTTTTT - TRBJ1-4 TRBV5-1 -
CASRTGQGTYNEQFF TGCGCCAGCAGAACTGGACAGGGGACATACAATGAGCAGTTCTTC TRBD1 TRBJ2-1 TRBV5-1 -
CASSADRHSNQPQHF TGTGCCAGCTCAGCCGACAGACATAGCAATCAGCCCCAGCATTTT - TRBJ1-5 TRBV18 -
CASSIPNRQRMNTEAFF TGTGCCAGTAGTATACCCAATCGACAGAGAATGAACACTGAAGCTTTCTTT - TRBJ1-1 TRBV19 -
CASSLPSTGQASPLHF TGTGCCAGCAGCTTACCCTCCACAGGGCAGGCTTCACCCCTCCACTTT - TRBJ1-6 TRBV7-8 -
CASSRWESTDTQYF TGTGCCAGCAGCCGGTGGGAGTCGACAGATACGCAGTATTTT - TRBJ2-3 TRBV3-1/TRBV3-2 -
CASSLDRANEQFF TGTGCCAGCAGCCTTGACAGGGCGAATGAGCAGTTCTTC TRBD1 TRBJ2-1 TRBV7-2 -
CASSPRARTGNTIYF TGTGCCAGCAGCCCCCGGGCGAGAACTGGAAACACCATATATTTT - TRBJ1-3 TRBV7-9 -
CASSLTFGDEQYF TGTGCCAGCAGCTTAACTTTTGGGGACGAGCAGTACTTC - TRBJ2-7 TRBV7-3 few
CATGQGNTEAFF TGTGCCACCGGACAGGGGAACACTGAAGCTTTCTTT TRBD1 TRBJ1-1 TRBV19 -
CSASETRHPGELFF TGCAGTGCTAGTGAGACTCGCCATCCCGGGGAGCTGTTTTTT - TRBJ2-2 TRBV20-1 -
CASSHRSGGGGYTF TGTGCCAGCAGCCACAGATCGGGGGGCGGTGGCTACACCTTC - TRBJ1-2 TRBV3-1/TRBV3-2 -
CASSIPGTGQETQYF TGTGCCAGTAGTATTCCAGGGACAGGCCAAGAGACCCAGTACTTC TRBD1 TRBJ2-5 TRBV19 -
CASSIGLTTAMNTEAFF TGTGCCAGTAGTATAGGTCTTACGACAGCCATGAACACTGAAGCTTTCTTT - TRBJ1-1 TRBV19 few
CASSQDTTGGYEKLFF TGCGCCAGCAGCCAAGATACGACAGGGGGCTATGAAAAACTGTTTTTT TRBD1 TRBJ1-4 TRBV4-3 -
CASSLVGRGQGNGYTF TGTGCCAGCAGCTTAGTGGGGAGGGGACAGGGGAATGGCTACACCTTC TRBD1 TRBJ1-2 TRBV11-2 -
CASNPGRGPVDGYTF TGCGCCAGCAACCCAGGGAGGGGACCCGTGGATGGCTACACCTTC - TRBJ1-2 TRBV5-1 -